A single sample is the source of the 9 T cell receptor beta chains below, sequenced in a study of blood T cell repertoires in COVID-19. Produced via immunoSEQ multiplex PCR; TCRdb's table is partial and in-frame only. The table shows about 130,000 clones, with roughly 87% occurring only once. Source material: peripheral blood. The receptors originated from a man aged 80 or over with active or convalescent COVID-19.

This rearrangement joins TRBV5-4 to TRBJ1-2, with D perhaps TRBD1 (5 bases). This CDR3 spans 14 amino acids. Germline CDR1 is SGHNT and CDR2 is YYREEE (reference sequence). Trimming removed 0 bases at V and 7 bases at J, with 13 bases between. The CDR3 coding sequence is TGTGCCAGCAGCTTGGTAGGAGGGGACGGTGGCTACACCTTC. As protein: CASSLVGGDGGYTF.

This chain joins TRBV27 and TRBJ2-5, with TRBD2 matching over 14 bases. V shed 6 bases and J 1 base; nucleotides not matched to a gene: 16. Germline CDR1 reads MNHEY; CDR2 reads SMNVEV (reference sequence). This CDR3 has 20 amino acids. Here the CDR3 DNA reads TGTGCCAGCAGCGTTATACCCCCGGGACTAGCGGGGGTCCCCCAAGAGACCCAGTACTTC. It encodes CASSVIPPGLAGVPQETQYF.

This clone has more than one count but fewer than ten. The rearrangement uses TRBV9 and TRBJ1-2; 7 bases agree with TRBD1. The CDR3 loop spans 13 amino acids. Germline assignment: CDR1 SGDLS and CDR2 YYNGEE. The J segment lost 1 base and the V segment lost 5 bases, leaving 2 bases of the junction unmatched. In DNA, the CDR3 is TGTGCCAGCAGGGACAGGAGTAACTATGGCTACACCTTC. Translation gives CASRDRSNYGYTF.

The V gene is TRBV2, the J gene TRBJ1-1, with a tentative D call TRBD1 (6 bases). The V gene lost 3 bases and the J gene lost 0 bases, with 8 bases spanning the gap. This CDR3 has 14 amino acids. Germline CDR1 and CDR2: SNHLY and FYNNEI. The CDR3 region is CASSEGALNTEAFF. The CDR3 region has the DNA TGTGCCAGCAGTGAGGGGGCATTGAACACTGAAGCTTTCTTT.

This sequence joins TRBV11-2 and TRBJ2-3; 14 positions match TRBD2. The CDR3 sequence is 17 residues long. J lost 0 bases, V lost 5 bases, and 4 bases had no gene match. The germline V gene has CDR1 SGHAT and CDR2 FQNNGV. This chain's CDR3 is CASSIRTSGGSTDTQYF. DNA for the CDR3: TGTGCCAGCAGCATCCGGACTAGCGGGGGGAGCACAGATACGCAGTATTTT.

V is TRBV18 and J is TRBJ2-1, with 8 bases that match TRBD1. Trimming took 3 bases from V and 6 from J; bases not matched to a gene: 7. Germline V gene lookup returns CDR1 KGHSH and CDR2 LQKENI. The CDR3 has 15 residues. The CDR3 protein is CASSPGTGRPNEQFF. The CDR3, as DNA: TGTGCCAGCTCACCTGGGACAGGTAGGCCCAATGAGCAGTTCTTC.

This sequence joins TRBV18 and TRBJ1-1; 9 nucleotides line up with TRBD1. The ends lost 4 bases at V and 3 bases at J; junction bases unmatched: 15. Germline CDR1 KGHSH, CDR2 LQKENI. This CDR3 contains 18 residues. The CDR3 DNA reads as TGTGCCAGCTCACTCCTTGTCCCGGGACAGGGAGGGGACACTGAAGCTTTCTTT. Translation gives CASSLLVPGQGGDTEAFF.

This sequence joins TRBV20-1 and TRBJ2-7; 14 bases are shared with TRBD2. The J segment lost 5 bases and the V segment lost 3 bases, leaving 6 bases of the junction unmatched. Germline V gene lookup returns CDR1 DFQATT and CDR2 SNEGSKA (reference sequence). The CDR3 is made up of 15 amino acids. In DNA form, the CDR3 reads TGCAGTGCTAGTGATGGGACTAGCGGGAGAAACGAGCAGTACTTC. It is translated as CSASDGTSGRNEQYF.

The rearrangement links TRBV6-5 to TRBJ1-6; D not certain. This CDR3 is 15 amino acids long. Germline CDR1 and CDR2: MNHEY and SVGAGI. V lost 2 bases and J lost 0, with 5 bases in between. CDR3: CASSYGSSYNSPLHF. In DNA, the CDR3 is TGTGCCAGCAGTTACGGGAGCTCCTATAATTCACCCCTCCACTTT.